A selection of T cell receptor beta chains follows, all from one sample in a study of blood T cells in healthy people across ages. MiXCR was run by TCRdb on the 5' RACE reads, yielding one entry per CDR3 protein. The sample consists of roughly 830,000 distinct CDR3 sequences, under 80% of them appearing once. The sample was blood. These receptors came from a man in his thirties or forties in good health. Both conserved end residues are part of each CDR3.

cdr3_aa: CASAGADTQYF; j_call: TRBJ2-3; cdr3_length: 11; v_call: TRBV2
cdr3_aa: CASSDSSGGSDEQFF; j_call: TRBJ2-1; cdr3_length: 15; v_call: TRBV6-4
cdr3_aa: CASGLQPQHF; j_call: TRBJ1-5; cdr3_length: 10; v_call: TRBV6-5
cdr3_aa: CASSDLYNEQFF; j_call: TRBJ2-1; cdr3_length: 12; v_call: TRBV7-2
cdr3_aa: CASSHDSRRGNQPQHF; j_call: TRBJ1-5; cdr3_length: 16; v_call: TRBV3-1
cdr3_aa: CASSHPLVGEHSGANVLTF; j_call: TRBJ2-6; cdr3_length: 19; v_call: TRBV6-1
cdr3_aa: CAISDPNNHRGGNQPQHF; j_call: TRBJ1-5; cdr3_length: 18; v_call: TRBV10-3
cdr3_aa: CASSLAGAGAHETQYF; j_call: TRBJ2-5; cdr3_length: 16; v_call: TRBV5-1
cdr3_aa: CSAAGTGNSPLHF; j_call: TRBJ1-6; cdr3_length: 13; v_call: TRBV20-1
cdr3_aa: CASSLQGGDTEAFF; j_call: TRBJ1-1; cdr3_length: 14; v_call: TRBV7-3
cdr3_aa: CASSLDRRHYEQYF; j_call: TRBJ2-7; cdr3_length: 14; v_call: TRBV12-3/TRBV12-4
cdr3_aa: CASSLAGGRNTQYF; j_call: TRBJ2-3; cdr3_length: 14; v_call: TRBV7-2
cdr3_aa: CASSRDSADTQYF; j_call: TRBJ2-3; cdr3_length: 13; v_call: TRBV12-3/TRBV12-4
cdr3_aa: CASSRSRDRVYGYTF; j_call: TRBJ1-2; cdr3_length: 15; v_call: TRBV6-6
cdr3_aa: CAWSPLTAKYEQYF; j_call: TRBJ2-7; cdr3_length: 14; v_call: TRBV30
cdr3_aa: CASSERASGALYNEQFF; j_call: TRBJ2-1; cdr3_length: 17; v_call: TRBV25-1
cdr3_aa: CASSEDSVSYNEQFF; j_call: TRBJ2-1; cdr3_length: 15; v_call: TRBV2
cdr3_aa: CASSQGQPYGYTF; j_call: TRBJ1-2; cdr3_length: 13; v_call: TRBV14
cdr3_aa: CASSLSGDGADVLTF; j_call: TRBJ2-6; cdr3_length: 15; v_call: TRBV11-3
cdr3_aa: CAISEAHPTDTQYF; j_call: TRBJ2-3; cdr3_length: 14; v_call: TRBV10-3
cdr3_aa: CAGSLAGMISYNEQFF; j_call: TRBJ2-1; cdr3_length: 16; v_call: TRBV5-5
cdr3_aa: CASSLFITAGTGYNEQFF; j_call: TRBJ2-1; cdr3_length: 18; v_call: TRBV5-1
cdr3_aa: CASSRGQGRMGGNQPQHF; j_call: TRBJ1-5; cdr3_length: 18; v_call: TRBV4-1
cdr3_aa: CASSSRGDEKLFF; j_call: TRBJ1-4; cdr3_length: 13; v_call: TRBV12-3/TRBV12-4
cdr3_aa: CASSPTSGSTEAFF; j_call: TRBJ1-1; cdr3_length: 14; v_call: TRBV5-4
cdr3_aa: CAISDLAGVPTDTQYF; j_call: TRBJ2-3; cdr3_length: 16; v_call: TRBV10-3
cdr3_aa: CASSLVGSGQYF; j_call: TRBJ2-5; cdr3_length: 12; v_call: TRBV12-3/TRBV12-4
cdr3_aa: CASSYTGTGSGNTIYF; j_call: TRBJ1-3; cdr3_length: 16; v_call: TRBV7-2
cdr3_aa: CASWSAANYGYTF; j_call: TRBJ1-2; cdr3_length: 13; v_call: TRBV6-5
cdr3_aa: CASSLYPSDRRQAFPTDTQYF; j_call: TRBJ2-3; cdr3_length: 21; v_call: TRBV28
cdr3_aa: CASSMTGQGWNYGYTF; j_call: TRBJ1-2; cdr3_length: 16; v_call: TRBV27
cdr3_aa: CATDGARRGGYTF; j_call: TRBJ1-2; cdr3_length: 13; v_call: TRBV6-2/TRBV6-3
cdr3_aa: CASSGVQQGRQFF; j_call: TRBJ2-1; cdr3_length: 13; v_call: TRBV2
cdr3_aa: CASSLGYRGGGFDEQFF; j_call: TRBJ2-1; cdr3_length: 17; v_call: TRBV5-5
cdr3_aa: CASKFDRVTEAFF; j_call: TRBJ1-1; cdr3_length: 13; v_call: TRBV12-3/TRBV12-4
cdr3_aa: CASSFARAEYGYTF; j_call: TRBJ1-2; cdr3_length: 14; v_call: TRBV7-9
cdr3_aa: CASRNPGQGSYNEQFF; j_call: TRBJ2-1; cdr3_length: 16; v_call: TRBV28
cdr3_aa: CASSVPSTTDGTQYF; j_call: .; cdr3_length: 15; v_call: TRBV6-1
cdr3_aa: CASSLGGPGTDTQYF; j_call: TRBJ2-3; cdr3_length: 15; v_call: TRBV27
cdr3_aa: CASSQDTPEGVGVDGELFF; j_call: TRBJ2-2; cdr3_length: 19; v_call: TRBV4-2
cdr3_aa: CASSTTLFGALAGELFF; j_call: TRBJ2-2; cdr3_length: 17; v_call: TRBV7-2
cdr3_aa: CASSRSPSYNEQFF; j_call: TRBJ2-1; cdr3_length: 14; v_call: TRBV6-5
cdr3_aa: CASSFTLAGGLNTQYF; j_call: TRBJ2-3; cdr3_length: 16; v_call: TRBV7-2
cdr3_aa: CASSTDGTLNEQFF; j_call: TRBJ2-1; cdr3_length: 14; v_call: TRBV3-1
cdr3_aa: CSARGQNFYEQYF; j_call: TRBJ2-7; cdr3_length: 13; v_call: TRBV20-1
cdr3_aa: CASSGNRGPSGANVLTF; j_call: TRBJ2-6; cdr3_length: 17; v_call: TRBV9
cdr3_aa: CSVVRRGGAETQYF; j_call: TRBJ2-5; cdr3_length: 14; v_call: TRBV29-1
cdr3_aa: CASILSTGELFF; j_call: TRBJ2-2; cdr3_length: 12; v_call: TRBV6-2/TRBV6-3
cdr3_aa: CAWSVPGALGGYTF; j_call: TRBJ1-2; cdr3_length: 14; v_call: TRBV30
cdr3_aa: CASSYYQGMKHQPQHF; j_call: TRBJ1-5; cdr3_length: 16; v_call: TRBV6-2/TRBV6-3
cdr3_aa: CASSARVTQYF; j_call: TRBJ2-5; cdr3_length: 11; v_call: TRBV7-9
cdr3_aa: CSVDGYGYTF; j_call: TRBJ1-2; cdr3_length: 10; v_call: TRBV29-1
cdr3_aa: CASSFTSGAQETQYF; j_call: TRBJ2-5; cdr3_length: 15; v_call: TRBV12-3/TRBV12-4
cdr3_aa: CASSLGTAGETQYF; j_call: TRBJ2-5; cdr3_length: 14; v_call: TRBV7-2
cdr3_aa: CASSQMWSTDTQYF; j_call: TRBJ2-3; cdr3_length: 14; v_call: TRBV4-2
cdr3_aa: CASSLMSNNNEQFF; j_call: TRBJ2-1; cdr3_length: 14; v_call: TRBV5-1
cdr3_aa: CASSQVRAGPGHEQFF; j_call: TRBJ2-1; cdr3_length: 16; v_call: TRBV3-1